Sequencing of this TCR beta chain was carried out in a study of neurological immune-mediated disorders. cDNA synthesis was performed by 5'RACE with 10-nucleotide random UMIs. TCRdb independently ran MiXCR on the 5' RACE reads; one entry per CDR3 protein. The repertoire holds some 25,000 distinct CDR3 sequences, about 6.3% seen once, with around 5% in the top ten. The germline gives CDR1 MDHEN, CDR2 SYDVKM. Trimming left V 6 bases short and J 2 bases short, with 20 bases between. This CDR3 has 17 amino acids. Overall study findings and caveats: Private repertoires in all groups were suggested by the absence of shared CDR3 amino acid sequences among expanded clones across subjects.

The table lists this clonotype with a few counts. The antigen remains undetermined. The TCR comes from a woman in her thirties or forties in good health. The sequenced material came from PBMCs. The V and J genes are TRBV28 and TRBJ2-1, with D maybe TRBD2 (7 bases). CDR3 sequence (DNA): TGTGCCAGCAGCCCCTCGGGGGAGGGGGATACCTACAATGAGCAGTTCTTC. Its translation is CASSPSGEGDTYNEQFF.